Following are 27 T cell receptor beta chains from one sample sequenced in a study of shared clonotypes between healthy human individuals. Generated by immunoSEQ multiplex PCR, the TCRdb table keeps only in-frame clones and is missing some. The sample shows 2 million to 3 million clones, more than 80% of them seen only once. Sequencing was done on a sample of naive CD4+ T cells sorted from blood. Documented subset: CD45RA+ positively selected. Receptors originate from a man younger than 30 in good health.

The chain joins TRBV5-6 to TRBJ1-3; the match to TRBD1 covers 7 bases. The CDR3 totals 16 residues. In germline, CDR1 is SGHDT, CDR2 YYEEEE. The V gene end was trimmed by 0 bases and the J gene end by 0 bases; junction bases not matched to a gene: 3. CDR3 residues: CASSLGGQSSGNTIYF. CDR3 coding DNA: TGTGCCAGCAGCTTGGGGGGACAGAGCTCTGGAAACACCATATATTTT. Together with reference TRBV5-6 and TRBJ1-3, the CDR3 gives the full variable domain: DAGVTQSPTHLIKTRGQQVTLRCSPKSGHDTVSWYQQALGQGPQFIFQYYEEEERQRGNFPDRFSGHQFPNYSSELNVNALLLGDSALYLCASSLGGQSSGNTIYFGEGSWLTVV.

Points on this clone: This same CDR3 is encoded by further DNA sequences in the sample. The chain joins TRBV2 to TRBJ2-7; 7 bases agree with TRBD1. This CDR3 region has 13 residues. The germline gives CDR1 SNHLY, CDR2 FYNNEI. The junction had 4 bases not matched to a gene; V was cut back by 6 bases and J by 2 bases. The CDR3 sequence is CASRAGTAYEQYF. In nucleotides, the CDR3 is TGTGCCAGCAGAGCCGGGACAGCCTACGAGCAGTACTTC.

The chain links TRBV5-6 to TRBJ2-1, with 10 nucleotides matching TRBD1. The V gene end was trimmed by 4 bases and the J gene end by 10 bases; junction bases not matched to a gene: 14. The CDR3 runs to 16 residues. Germline CDR1 reads SGHDT; CDR2 reads YYEEEE. The CDR3 nucleotides read TGTGCCAGCAGCCCAGCCGGGACAGGGGAGAGTAGGGAGCAGTTCTTC. Protein product: CASSPAGTGESREQFF.

The V gene is TRBV29-1, the J gene TRBJ2-1; 11 bases map to TRBD2. Germline CDR1 is SQVTM and CDR2 is ANQGSEA. There are 14 residues in the CDR3. V shed 4 bases and J 8 bases; nucleotides not matched to a gene: 7. The CDR3 nucleotides are TGCAGCGTTGCGCCAGGGACTAGCGGCGATGAGCAGTTCTTC. Translation: CSVAPGTSGDEQFF.

This rearrangement joins TRBV5-1 to TRBJ1-6; weak D call: TRBD1 (6 bases). V was pared by 4 bases and J by 5 bases, with 13 bases between. The CDR3 is made up of 15 amino acids. Germline CDR1 is SGHRS and CDR2 is YFSETQ. DNA for the CDR3: TGCGCCAGCAGCCAGTCTACAGGGAATAATTCACCCCTCCACTTT. Its protein is CASSQSTGNNSPLHF. The entire variable domain, with the rest obtained from reference TRBV5-1 and TRBJ1-6, is as follows: KAGVTQTPRYLIKTRGQQVTLSCSPISGHRSVSWYQQTPGQGLQFLFEYFSETQRNKGNFPGRFSGRQFSNSRSEMNVSTLELGDSALYLCASSQSTGNNSPLHFGNGTRLTVT.

This clone was seen a handful of times. V gene TRBV27 combines with J gene TRBJ1-6, with 7 bases that match TRBD1. The V gene end was trimmed by 6 bases and the J gene end by 4 bases; junction bases not matched to a gene: 9. The CDR3 loop spans 16 amino acids. Germline lookup yields CDR1 MNHEY and CDR2 SMNVEV (reference sequence). In DNA form, the CDR3 reads TGTGCCAGCAGCCCGGACAGGCTAGAATATAATTCACCCCTCCACTTT. Its translation is CASSPDRLEYNSPLHF.

This clone was counted once. The chain has TRBV30 and TRBJ1-6; perhaps TRBD1 as D (6 bases). Germline V gene sequence: CDR1 GTSNPN, CDR2 SVGIG (reference sequence). The germline V and J ends were trimmed by 2 bases and 3 bases, with 11 bases remaining between them. CDR3 size: 15 residues. CDR3 bases: TGTGCCTGGAGTTACAGGGACCTCTATAATTCACCCCTCCACTTT. It is translated as CAWSYRDLYNSPLHF.

V usage is TRBV7-2 and J usage is TRBJ2-7, with TRBD2 matching 7 bases. The CDR3 length is 13 residues. CDR1 and CDR2 from the germline V gene are SGHTA and FQGNSA. V shed 6 bases and J 2 bases; nucleotides not matched to a gene: 4. CDR3 coding DNA: TGTGCCAGCAGACCTAGCGGTACCTACGAGCAGTACTTC. Amino acids: CASRPSGTYEQYF.

The chain's CDR3 is CASIRGGTVNGYTF. In DNA form, the CDR3 reads TGTGCCAGCATCCGGGGCGGGACAGTAAATGGCTACACCTTC. V gene TRBV28 combines with J gene TRBJ1-2, with 7 bases matching TRBD1. This CDR3 has 14 amino acids. CDR1 is MDHEN and CDR2 is SYDVKM in the germline V gene. V was pared by 7 bases and J by 6 bases, with 11 bases of the junction left unmatched.

The rearrangement joins TRBV19 to TRBJ1-5, with a tentative D call TRBD1 (6 bases). In germline, CDR1 is LNHDA, CDR2 SQIVND (reference sequence). V shed 5 bases and J shed 0 bases, with 11 bases lying between them. This CDR3 spans 15 amino acids. This CDR3 is CASSRDRISNQPQHF. Written as DNA, the CDR3 is TGTGCCAGTAGTCGCGACAGGATTAGCAATCAGCCCCAGCATTTT.

This clone was recorded only once. This chain links TRBV6-5 with TRBJ2-7; 13 bases are shared with TRBD2. This CDR3 is built from 15 residues. After removal of 4 bases from V and 4 bases from J, the junction contained 4 bases not matched to a gene. Germline V gene lookup returns CDR1 MNHEY and CDR2 SVGAGI. The CDR3 here is CASSSRTSGGYEQYF. CDR3 DNA: TGTGCCAGCAGTTCCAGGACTAGCGGGGGTTACGAGCAGTACTTC.

This clone appeared once. The chain uses TRBV15 and TRBJ2-1, with D perhaps matching TRBD1 (6 bases). Looked up from germline, CDR1 is LNHNV and CDR2 is YYDKDF (reference sequence). V was shortened by 1 base and J by 0 bases, with 10 bases between the two germline ends. The CDR3 is made up of 16 amino acids. The CDR3 DNA is TGTGCCACCAGCAGAGCCAGACAGGTCTCCTACAATGAGCAGTTCTTC. It specifies CATSRARQVSYNEQFF.

The CDR3 reads CASSPGMETQYF. The CDR3 DNA sequence: TGTGCCAGCAGTCCGGGGATGGAGACCCAGTACTTC. The chain couples TRBV25-1 to TRBJ2-5; tentative D call: TRBD2 (5 bases). This CDR3 contains 12 residues. V lost 5 bases and J 5 bases, leaving 9 bases between the germline ends. Germline lookup yields CDR1 MGHDK and CDR2 SYGVNS. Full variable domain (remainder filled in from reference TRBV25-1 and TRBJ2-5): EADIYQTPRYLVIGTGKKITLECSQTMGHDKMYWYQQDPGMELHLIHYSYGVNSTEKGDLSSESTVSRIRTEHFPLTLESARPSHTSQYLCASSPGMETQYFGPGTRLLVL.

The chain employs TRBV14 and TRBJ1-1; 7 nucleotides line up with TRBD1. The germline V gene has CDR1 SGHDN and CDR2 FVKESK. Trimming removed 4 bases from V and 0 bases from J; junction bases left unmatched: 5. The CDR3 is 15 amino acids. This CDR3 is CASSPRTGVNTEAFF. CDR3 DNA: TGTGCCAGCAGCCCAAGGACAGGAGTGAACACTGAAGCTTTCTTT.

The table lists this clone with a count of one. The sample carries other DNA sequences with the same CDR3. The V gene is TRBV11-3, the J gene TRBJ2-3, with 7 bases fitting TRBD2. V was pared by 6 bases and J by 0 bases, with 3 bases of the junction left unmatched. Per the germline V gene, CDR1 is SGHNT and CDR2 is YENEEA. The CDR3 spans 14 residues. CDR3 in amino acids: CASSFSGSTDTQYF. The CDR3 DNA reads as TGTGCCAGCAGTTTTAGCGGGAGCACAGATACGCAGTATTTT.

The chain carries TRBV6-6 and TRBJ2-5; 8 bases are shared with TRBD2. The germline CDR1 and CDR2 sequences are MNHNY and SVGAGI (reference sequence). CDR3 length: 12 residues. J lost 3 bases, V lost 7 bases, and 1 base had no gene match. The CDR3 reads CASTGGKETQYF. The CDR3 region has the DNA TGTGCCAGCACGGGGGGGAAAGAGACCCAGTACTTC.

This chain uses TRBV2 with TRBJ2-7, with 11 bases that match TRBD2. The CDR3 length is 17 residues. The germline V gene encodes CDR1 SNHLY and CDR2 FYNNEI. Trimming at V came to 5 bases and at J to 4 bases, leaving 13 bases not matched to a gene. The CDR3 sequence: CASSFGTSGLEGYEQYF. As DNA, the CDR3 is TGTGCCAGCAGTTTCGGGACTAGCGGACTAGAGGGGTACGAGCAGTACTTC.

This clone was picked up one time. The gene calls are TRBV5-1 and TRBJ1-1, with 7 bases that match TRBD1. This CDR3 has 15 amino acids. Germline V gene lookup returns CDR1 SGHRS and CDR2 YFSETQ. Trimming took 5 bases from V and 0 from J; bases not matched to a gene: 7. CDR3 loop: CASRGGQNLNTEAFF. CDR3 nucleotide sequence: TGCGCCAGCAGGGGGGGACAGAACCTGAACACTGAAGCTTTCTTT.

The chain employs TRBV5-6 and TRBJ1-1; TRBD1 matches at 7 bases. CDR3 length: 15 residues. The germline V gene encodes CDR1 SGHDT and CDR2 YYEEEE. With 2 bases clipped from V and 1 base from J, the junction kept 5 bases outside the gene matches. The CDR3 region is CASSFRGVGNTEAFF. The CDR3 DNA follows: TGTGCCAGCAGCTTCAGGGGGGTGGGGAACACTGAAGCTTTCTTT. Based on the CDR3 plus reference TRBV5-6 and TRBJ1-1, the full variable domain is DAGVTQSPTHLIKTRGQQVTLRCSPKSGHDTVSWYQQALGQGPQFIFQYYEEEERQRGNFPDRFSGHQFPNYSSELNVNALLLGDSALYLCASSFRGVGNTEAFFGQGTRLTVV.

This chain joins TRBV7-9 and TRBJ2-1; no firm D call. The CDR3 covers 16 residues. V lost 4 bases and J lost 0, with 13 bases in between. Germline-derived CDR1 and CDR2 are SEHNR and FQNEAQ (reference sequence). DNA of the CDR3: TGTGCCAGCAGCTCTTCCTCGGGCGGCTCCTACAATGAGCAGTTCTTC. It codes for CASSSSSGGSYNEQFF.

Only one count was recorded for this clone. The V call is TRBV5-1, the J call TRBJ2-2, with 7 bases aligning to TRBD1. The germline CDR1 and CDR2 sequences are SGHRS and YFSETQ. The trim removed 4 bases at V and 1 base at J, leaving 7 bases unmatched. The CDR3 runs to 16 residues. CDR3 sequence: CASSRSGTENTGELFF. CDR3 sequence (DNA): TGCGCCAGCAGCCGTTCCGGGACAGAGAACACCGGGGAGCTGTTTTTT.

The V call is TRBV18, the J call TRBJ2-5, with 7 positions matching TRBD1. Trimming cost V 3 bases and J 0 bases; bases outside gene matches: 4. CDR1 KGHSH and CDR2 LQKENI come from the germline V gene. The CDR3 consists of 15 residues. CDR3 DNA: TGTGCCAGCTCACCGCTACAGGGGTACCAAGAGACCCAGTACTTC. Translated, it gives CASSPLQGYQETQYF.

This chain joins TRBV18 and TRBJ1-3, with D hard to call. The CDR3 covers 18 residues. Germline CDR1 and CDR2: KGHSH and LQKENI. V was pared by 3 bases and J by 0 bases, with 18 bases between. The DNA of the CDR3 is TGTGCCAGCTCACCCAACGGCATGGCGGCTAGCTCTGGAAACACCATATATTTT. It translates to CASSPNGMAASSGNTIYF.

The rearrangement links TRBV7-9 to TRBJ2-7; 8 bases match TRBD1. Germline V gene lookup returns CDR1 SEHNR and CDR2 FQNEAQ (reference sequence). The length of the CDR3 is 16 residues. V lost 2 bases to trimming and J lost 0 bases; unmatched junction nucleotides: 6. DNA of the CDR3: TGTGCCAGCAGCTTATTACGGACAGGGAGCTCCTACGAGCAGTACTTC. Residues: CASSLLRTGSSYEQYF.

The chain carries TRBV7-2 and TRBJ2-1, with TRBD1 as a possible D gene (5 bases). Germline lookup yields CDR1 SGHTA and CDR2 FQGNSA. Trimming pared 0 bases from V and 0 bases from J, leaving 12 bases between. CDR3 size: 17 residues. The DNA of the CDR3 is TGTGCCAGCAGCTTAGCAGACAGATTTAGCTCCTACAATGAGCAGTTCTTC. This sequence encodes CASSLADRFSSYNEQFF.

On this clone itself: This sample includes further DNA sequences coding for the same CDR3. The chain couples TRBV6-5 to TRBJ2-7, with unresolved D. The germline V gene encodes CDR1 MNHEY and CDR2 SVGAGI. Trimming left V 8 bases short and J 4 bases short, with 6 bases between. The CDR3 totals 10 residues. CDR3 DNA: TGTGCCAGCGGCCTTTACGAGCAGTACTTC. Its protein product is CASGLYEQYF.

The genes are TRBV7-9 and TRBJ1-1; D uncertain. Trimming took 4 bases from V and 5 from J, leaving 14 bases between them. The CDR3 is 14 residues long. Germline-derived CDR1 and CDR2 are SEHNR and FQNEAQ (reference sequence). The CDR3 DNA reads as TGTGCCAGCAGCTCTCTCTTCACGATGACTGAAGCTTTCTTT. Translated, it gives CASSSLFTMTEAFF.